These T cell receptor beta chains were read from a single sample in a study of blood T cells in healthy people across ages. TCRdb reprocessed the 5' RACE reads with MiXCR, giving one entry per CDR3 protein. The data hold around 1,000,000 distinct CDR3 sequences, with around 25% observed a single time. These same records also appear under a second study, on T cells of mothers and their children.

The sequencing sample was made of blood. The source is a girl aged 2-10 years in good health. CDR3s include the opening cysteine and the closing phenylalanine or tryptophan. A D gene is named only where the DNA matches it firmly. Only some rows state a clone size, as once, few, many or a class for expanded clones.

size: NA
D: NA
V: TRBV28
J: TRBJ1-2
DNA: TGTGCCAGCAGTTTTACCGGGGTTGGGTATGGCTACACCTTC
CDR3: CASSFTGVGYGYTF

size: NA
D: TRBD2
V: TRBV29-1
J: TRBJ2-1
DNA: TGCAGCGTCCCTGACGGGACTAGTATCTATGAGCAGTTCTTC
CDR3: CSVPDGTSIYEQFF

size: NA
D: TRBD1
V: TRBV6-6
J: TRBJ1-1
DNA: TGTGCCAGCGGGGACAGGGGAAAATTGAACACTGAAGCTTTCTTT
CDR3: CASGDRGKLNTEAFF

size: NA
D: NA
V: TRBV20-1
J: TRBJ2-4
DNA: TGCAGTGCCCCCTTAGGGAACATTCAGTACTTC
CDR3: CSAPLGNIQYF

size: few
D: NA
V: TRBV12-3/TRBV12-4
J: TRBJ2-2
DNA: TGTGCCAGCGGGAACACAGGGATCACCGGGGAGCTGTTTTTT
CDR3: CASGNTGITGELFF

size: NA
D: NA
V: TRBV20-1
J: TRBJ2-3
DNA: TGCAGTGCTAGAGTTACCGGCACCACAGATACGCAGTATTTT
CDR3: CSARVTGTTDTQYF

size: NA
D: TRBD1
V: TRBV7-3
J: TRBJ2-1
DNA: TGTGCCAGCAGCGAAGACAGGGCTACCTACAATGAGCAGTTCTTC
CDR3: CASSEDRATYNEQFF

size: NA
D: NA
V: TRBV7-3
J: TRBJ2-7
DNA: TGTGCCAGCAGCATTTACGGGGGAAAATACGAGCAGTACTTC
CDR3: CASSIYGGKYEQYF

size: NA
D: TRBD2
V: TRBV6-5
J: TRBJ2-7
DNA: TGTGCCAGCAGAAACCGCGCGGGAGGGACCTACGAGCAGTACTTC
CDR3: CASRNRAGGTYEQYF

size: many
D: TRBD2
V: TRBV3-1
J: TRBJ2-1
DNA: TGTGCCAGCAGCCCGGGACTAGCGATCAATGAGCAGTTCTTC
CDR3: CASSPGLAINEQFF

size: NA
D: TRBD1
V: TRBV6-2/TRBV6-3
J: TRBJ1-5
DNA: TGTGCCAGCAGTGCCCGACAGGGAACATTCTACGGTCAGCCCCAGCATTTT
CDR3: CASSARQGTFYGQPQHF

size: few
D: TRBD2
V: TRBV6-5
J: TRBJ2-6
DNA: TGTGCCAGCAGTTACTCGGGTGCACGGGACTACCTGAACTCTGGGGCCAACGTCCTGACTTTC
CDR3: CASSYSGARDYLNSGANVLTF

size: many
D: TRBD1
V: TRBV9
J: TRBJ1-5
DNA: TGTGCCAGCAGCGTAGGAGGGGGCCAGCCCCAGCATTTT
CDR3: CASSVGGGQPQHF

size: many
D: TRBD1
V: TRBV3-1
J: TRBJ2-7
DNA: TGTGCCAGCAGTCCCGGGACAGTCTACGAGCAGTACTTC
CDR3: CASSPGTVYEQYF

size: NA
D: NA
V: TRBV12-3/TRBV12-4
J: TRBJ2-5
DNA: TGTGCCAGCACAATGGTGGGGGCCAAAGAGACCCAGTACTTC
CDR3: CASTMVGAKETQYF

size: NA
D: NA
V: TRBV4-3
J: TRBJ2-1
DNA: TGCGCCAGTAGCCAAGATTCGGATGAGCAGTTCTTC
CDR3: CASSQDSDEQFF

size: many
D: NA
V: TRBV4-2
J: TRBJ1-1
DNA: TGTGCCAGCAGCCAAGCCCCCACTGAAGCTTTCTTT
CDR3: CASSQAPTEAFF

size: few
D: NA
V: TRBV7-2
J: TRBJ2-1
DNA: TGTGCCAGCAGCTTAAGAAGGGACCCCTACAATGAGCAGTTCTTC
CDR3: CASSLRRDPYNEQFF

size: NA
D: NA
V: TRBV19
J: TRBJ2-5
DNA: TGTGCCAGTAGTATAGCGACGGGGAGCCAAGAGACCCAGTACTTC
CDR3: CASSIATGSQETQYF

size: few
D: NA
V: TRBV2
J: TRBJ1-1
DNA: TGTGCCAGCATCGGAGCCTGGCAGCCTGAAGCTTTCTTT
CDR3: CASIGAWQPEAFF

size: few
D: NA
V: TRBV29-1
J: TRBJ2-4
DNA: TGCAGCGTTGCTCCAGGGATGCGAGACATTCAGTACTTC
CDR3: CSVAPGMRDIQYF

size: many
D: NA
V: TRBV9
J: TRBJ1-4
DNA: TGTGCCAGCAGCCCGCACAGAGCAACTAATGAAAAACTGTTTTTT
CDR3: CASSPHRATNEKLFF

size: few
D: NA
V: TRBV7-2
J: TRBJ1-1
DNA: TGTGCCAGCGGCCTGGGTTGGGGGGCCCTCGAAGCTTTCTTT
CDR3: CASGLGWGALEAFF

size: few
D: NA
V: TRBV29-1
J: TRBJ1-1
DNA: TGCAGCGTTATGGGGGGGGGAATGATTGATGAAGCCTTCTTT
CDR3: CSVMGGGMIDEAFF

size: NA
D: TRBD2
V: TRBV7-8
J: TRBJ2-3
DNA: TGTGCCAGCAGCATTAAGACTAGCGGGGGCACAGATACGCAGTATTTT
CDR3: CASSIKTSGGTDTQYF

size: NA
D: TRBD2
V: TRBV5-1
J: TRBJ2-3
DNA: TGCGCCAGTACCCCGGGACTAGCGAACACAGATACGCAGTATTTT
CDR3: CASTPGLANTDTQYF

size: NA
D: TRBD1
V: TRBV20-1
J: TRBJ1-2
DNA: TGCAGTGCGGGGACAGGGGTCCGGGCGAGATATGGCTACACCTTC
CDR3: CSAGTGVRARYGYTF

size: NA
D: NA
V: TRBV27
J: TRBJ2-1
DNA: TGTGCCAGCAGTTTAGAGGGGTTCAATGAGCAGTTCTTC
CDR3: CASSLEGFNEQFF

size: few
D: NA
V: TRBV18
J: TRBJ1-4
DNA: TGTGCCAGCTCATACACCAGAGACCCGGCGGAAAAACTGTTTTTT
CDR3: CASSYTRDPAEKLFF

size: few
D: NA
V: TRBV7-9
J: TRBJ2-7
DNA: TGTGCCAGCAGCTTCGCGGTGTCCTACGAGCAGTACTTC
CDR3: CASSFAVSYEQYF

size: NA
D: NA
V: TRBV2
J: TRBJ2-1
DNA: TGTGCCAGTAGAAGCGGAATTATTAACAATGAGCAGTTCTTC
CDR3: CASRSGIINNEQFF

size: NA
D: TRBD1
V: TRBV20-1
J: TRBJ1-6
DNA: TGCAGTGCTAGACCCTTCAGGGGGTTTGTCTATAATTCACCCCTCCACTTT
CDR3: CSARPFRGFVYNSPLHF

size: few
D: NA
V: TRBV6-6
J: TRBJ1-1
DNA: TGTGCCAGCAGTTACTCGATTGGGCGTACTGAAGCTTTCTTT
CDR3: CASSYSIGRTEAFF

size: few
D: NA
V: TRBV6-5
J: TRBJ1-1
DNA: TGTGCCAGCAGTTACTTTTTCGGGGGAGATCGGGACACTGAAGCTTTCTTT
CDR3: CASSYFFGGDRDTEAFF

size: few
D: NA
V: TRBV12-3/TRBV12-4
J: TRBJ2-2
DNA: TGTGCCAGCAGTCCCCAGCGGAGGACGAACACCGGGGAGCTGTTTTTT
CDR3: CASSPQRRTNTGELFF

size: NA
D: TRBD2
V: TRBV4-2
J: TRBJ2-1
DNA: TGTGCCAGCAGCTCCCGATCTAGCGGGAGCACCTACAATGAGCAGTTCTTC
CDR3: CASSSRSSGSTYNEQFF

size: NA
D: TRBD2
V: TRBV6-2/TRBV6-3
J: TRBJ2-5
DNA: TGTGCCAGCAGTTACGCTGTGTCTAGCGGTTGGGAGACCCAGTACTTC
CDR3: CASSYAVSSGWETQYF

size: NA
D: NA
V: TRBV12-3/TRBV12-4
J: TRBJ1-4
DNA: TGTGCCAGCAGTTTAGCGTCAGCTGGAAAACTGTTTTTT
CDR3: CASSLASAGKLFF

size: NA
D: NA
V: TRBV29-1
J: TRBJ2-1
DNA: TGCAGCGTTTTCGTTGCCAATGAGCAGTTCTTC
CDR3: CSVFVANEQFF

size: few
D: TRBD2
V: TRBV20-1
J: TRBJ2-1
DNA: TGCAGTGCTGATCGGGACTACCAAGTGCACAATGAGCAGTTCTTC
CDR3: CSADRDYQVHNEQFF

size: NA
D: TRBD1
V: TRBV7-2
J: TRBJ2-7
DNA: TGTGCCAGCAGCTTAGGGCTAGGATACGGGACAGGGTCCTACGAGCAGTACTTC
CDR3: CASSLGLGYGTGSYEQYF

size: few
D: NA
V: TRBV6-2/TRBV6-3
J: TRBJ2-7
DNA: TGTGCCAGCGGTATGAGCTACGAGCAGTACTTC
CDR3: CASGMSYEQYF

size: NA
D: NA
V: TRBV7-9
J: TRBJ2-3
DNA: TGTGCCAGCAGCTTCGGTATGAGCACAGATACGCAGTATTTT
CDR3: CASSFGMSTDTQYF

size: NA
D: TRBD1
V: TRBV27
J: TRBJ2-1
DNA: TGTGCCAGCAGTGATCAGGGGGAGATTGACAATGAGCAGTTCTTC
CDR3: CASSDQGEIDNEQFF